These 27 T cell receptor beta chains came from one sample sequenced in a study of blood T cell repertoires in COVID-19 (dated by TCRdb to between 2020 and 2021). The method behind the library was the immunoSEQ multiplex PCR assay. TCRdb provides this immuneACCESS table in a form limited to in-frame rearrangements. Some clones are lacking; in checked studies, under half of them reflect an unresolved V gene, and why the rest are absent is not known. Across this sample there are 68,000 or so clones, with around 90% seen only once. The ten largest make up 3.4% of the sample. The sample consisted of peripheral blood. The receptors here all came from a woman in her fifties or sixties with COVID-19, enrolled during active disease.

This chain uses TRBV6-1 with TRBJ2-7, with D possibly being TRBD1 (6 bases). In germline, CDR1 is MNHNS, CDR2 SASEGT. Between the trimmed V and J ends, which lost 3 bases and 0 bases, there was a span of 12 bases. The CDR3 length is 15 residues. The CDR3 DNA reads TGTGCCAGCAGTGATACAGGGAGAAACTCCTACGAGCAGTACTTC. Translated, it gives CASSDTGRNSYEQYF.

This clone was counted a few times. This CDR3 reads CATSGHFNSPLHF. The DNA of the CDR3 is TGTGCCACCTCGGGACACTTTAATTCACCCCTCCACTTT. V and J are TRBV28 and TRBJ1-6; a weak D match, TRBD1 (6 bases). Trimming took 10 bases from V and 6 from J, leaving 13 bases between them. Germline V CDR1 and CDR2: MDHEN, SYDVKM. The CDR3 totals 13 residues.

V gene TRBV9 combines with J gene TRBJ2-3; perhaps TRBD2 as D (6 bases). Germline loops: CDR1 SGDLS, CDR2 YYNGEE. V dropped 1 base and J dropped 3 bases, with 12 bases sitting between them. The CDR3 is 15 residues long. In nucleotides, the CDR3 is TGTGCCAGCAGCGTAAGCGGGTTGAGAACAGATACGCAGTATTTT. Its translation: CASSVSGLRTDTQYF.

The V call is TRBV6-4, the J call TRBJ2-7; 8 nucleotides agree with TRBD2. Trimming at V came to 5 bases and at J to 2 bases, leaving 8 bases not matched to a gene. Germline V gene data show CDR1 as MRHNA and CDR2 as SNTAGT. This CDR3 comprises 15 residues. The CDR3 DNA reads TGTGCCAGCAGTCCGGCGGCGGGAGGAACCTACGAGCAGTACTTC. Translation gives CASSPAAGGTYEQYF.

This chain uses TRBV7-9 with TRBJ2-3; tentatively, D is TRBD1 (5 bases). Between the trimmed V and J ends, which lost 5 bases and 6 bases, there was a span of 9 bases. The CDR3 has 12 amino acids. Germline V gene sequence: CDR1 SEHNR, CDR2 FQNEAQ (reference sequence). The CDR3 is CASSRKGDTQYF. In nucleotides, the CDR3 is TGTGCCAGCAGCCGAAAGGGGGATACGCAGTATTTT.

This rearrangement joins TRBV10-3 to TRBJ2-2; 8 nucleotides line up with TRBD2. V shed 4 bases and J 6 bases; nucleotides not matched to a gene: 7. This CDR3 is built from 15 residues. The germline CDR1 and CDR2 sequences are ENHRY and SYGVKD. The CDR3 spells CAISGSAGDPGELFF. Here the CDR3 DNA reads TGTGCCATCAGTGGGTCAGCGGGAGATCCCGGGGAGCTGTTTTTT.

This chain uses TRBV13 with TRBJ2-7; 14 bases align to TRBD2. CDR3 length: 15 amino acids. Germline V lookup: CDR1 PRHDT, CDR2 FYEKMQ (reference sequence). Trimming at V came to 5 bases and at J to 6 bases, leaving 6 bases not matched to a gene. The CDR3: CASSPGTSGRGEQYF. The CDR3 nucleotides are TGTGCCAGCAGCCCCGGGACTAGCGGGAGAGGCGAGCAGTACTTC.

The chain recombines TRBV21-1 with TRBJ2-7; TRBD1, the table's D call, lacks a check against the DNA. TRBV21-1 is marked as a pseudogene. The CDR3 has 19 amino acids. CDR3 loop: CASSLLNSGTGTSVGEQYF. The CDR3 DNA sequence: TGTGCCAGCAGTCTCCTTAACTCCGGGACAGGGACCTCCGTTGGGGAGCAGTACTTC.

The chain recombines TRBV7-9 with TRBJ2-2; D is perhaps TRBD1 (6 bases). Germline V gives CDR1 SEHNR, CDR2 FQNEAQ (reference sequence). The CDR3 contains 12 residues. The V and J ends lost 5 bases and 6 bases respectively, with 7 bases between them. The CDR3 DNA is TGTGCCAGCAGCCCAGGGGCCGGGGAGCTGTTTTTT. This encodes CASSPGAGELFF. The full variable domain, its missing parts supplied by reference TRBV7-9 and TRBJ2-2, is DTGVSQNPRHKITKRGQNVTFRCDPISEHNRLYWYRQTLGQGPEFLTYFQNEAQLEKSRLLSDRFSAERPKGSFSTLEIQRTEQGDSAMYLCASSPGAGELFFGEGSRLTVL.

This chain uses TRBV6-5 with TRBJ1-1; D gene unclear. Germline V gives CDR1 MNHEY, CDR2 SVGAGI. The CDR3 covers 15 residues. The V gene lost 5 bases and the J gene lost 1 base, with 14 bases spanning the gap. CDR3 bases: TGTGCCAGCAGTCCCAACCAAATCAGGAACACTGAAGCTTTCTTT. It is translated as CASSPNQIRNTEAFF.

V usage is TRBV5-4 and J usage is TRBJ2-5; TRBD2 might be the D (6 bases). Per germline, CDR1 SGHNT and CDR2 YYREEE (reference sequence). The CDR3 totals 13 residues. V lost 5 bases, J lost 1 base, and 9 bases lay in between. The CDR3 sequence: CASSGTSQETQYF. The CDR3 coding sequence is TGTGCCAGCAGTGGGACTTCCCAAGAGACCCAGTACTTC.

The chain carries TRBV10-3 and TRBJ1-1; 9 bases are shared with TRBD1. Germline V gives CDR1 ENHRY, CDR2 SYGVKD. After removal of 11 bases from V and 11 bases from J, the junction contained 18 bases not matched to a gene. This CDR3 spans 14 amino acids. CDR3 DNA sequence: TGTGCCTCGATGGAGCCGGACGACAGGGGGTACGCTTTCTTT. It is translated as CASMEPDDRGYAFF.

The CDR3: CASAGGRFSFGYTF. CDR3 sequence (DNA): TGTGCCAGCGCCGGGGGGCGCTTCTCCTTCGGCTACACCTTC. The chain combines TRBV6-5 with TRBJ1-2; TRBD1 might be the D (6 bases). V lost 8 bases to trimming and J lost 8 bases, with 21 bases between them. Germline values: CDR1 MNHEY, CDR2 SVGAGI. This CDR3 has 14 amino acids.

In nucleotides, the CDR3 is TGTGCCAGCAGTTCTCCCTTTGCGGGAGGGCCTGATGAGCAGTTCTTC. It translates to CASSSPFAGGPDEQFF. This sequence joins TRBV25-1 and TRBJ2-1; 9 nucleotides align to TRBD2. V was clipped by 5 bases and J by 8 bases; unmatched bases: 13. Per the germline V gene, CDR1 is MGHDK and CDR2 is SYGVNS. The CDR3 has 16 residues.

The chain links TRBV27 to TRBJ1-1; D gene unclear. The CDR3 runs to 14 residues. V lost 0 bases and J 3 bases, leaving 8 bases between the germline ends. Germline V gene sequence: CDR1 MNHEY, CDR2 SMNVEV (reference sequence). The CDR3, as DNA: TGTGCCAGCAGTTTATCGTCGGTCTACACTGAAGCTTTCTTT. It translates to CASSLSSVYTEAFF.

The chain carries TRBV5-1 and TRBJ2-2, with a weak D call TRBD2 (5 bases). The V end was cut by 2 bases, the J end by 7 bases, with 18 bases between. The CDR3 runs 16 residues. CDR1 SGHRS and CDR2 YFSETQ come from the germline V gene. The CDR3 sequence: CASSFGSGLTFGELFF. Written as DNA, the CDR3 is TGCGCCAGCAGCTTTGGATCGGGGTTGACATTCGGGGAGCTGTTTTTT.

The CDR3, as DNA: TGTGCCAGCAGCGTCCGAGGGGGCGAGCAGTACTTC. The encoded protein is CASSVRGGEQYF. This chain joins TRBV27 and TRBJ2-7; TRBD1 might be the D (6 bases). V was trimmed by 6 bases and J by 6 bases, leaving 12 bases between them. CDR1 and CDR2 from the germline V gene are MNHEY and SMNVEV (reference sequence). CDR3 length: 12 residues.

In nucleotides, the CDR3 is TGTGCCACCAGCGAGCGCAGAGACAATGAGCAGTTCTTC. Translating gives CATSERRDNEQFF. This chain joins TRBV24-1 and TRBJ2-1, with D unresolved. Per germline, CDR1 KGHDR and CDR2 SFDVKD. This CDR3 has 13 residues. Deletions cut 7 bases from V and 5 bases from J, with 11 bases between.

This clone was recorded only once. Distinct nucleotide sequences in the sample also encode this CDR3. The CDR3: CASRPTGSYEQYF. The DNA of the CDR3 is TGTGCCAGCAGGCCGACAGGTTCCTACGAGCAGTACTTC. The chain uses TRBV6-5 and TRBJ2-7, with D perhaps TRBD1 (6 bases). The CDR3 has 13 amino acids. The germline V gene has CDR1 MNHEY and CDR2 SVGAGI. V shed 6 bases and J shed 1 base, with 10 bases lying between them.

The gene calls are TRBV4-3 and TRBJ1-4; TRBD1 matches at 10 bases. J was trimmed by 4 bases and V by 3 bases; bases with no gene match: 8. CDR3 size: 17 residues. Per germline, CDR1 LGHNA and CDR2 YSLEER. CDR3 region: CASSQGRQGASNEKLFF. The CDR3 DNA reads TGCGCCAGCAGCCAGGGTAGACAGGGGGCAAGTAATGAAAAACTGTTTTTT.

As DNA, the CDR3 is TGTGCCAGCAGTCGACAGGCGAGCTCCTACAATGAGCAGTTCTTC. This sequence encodes CASSRQASSYNEQFF. The V and J genes are TRBV2 and TRBJ2-1, with a tentative D call TRBD1 (6 bases). This CDR3 has 15 residues. Germline-derived CDR1 and CDR2 are SNHLY and FYNNEI. Deletions cut 5 bases from V and 0 bases from J, with 11 bases between.

The chain has TRBV15 and TRBJ2-2; D gene unclear. CDR3 length equals 13 residues. From germline, CDR1 is LNHNV and CDR2 YYDKDF (reference sequence). Trimming cost V 0 bases and J 7 bases, with 6 bases left between them. DNA of the CDR3: TGTGCCACCAGCAGAGATCCGTACGGGGAGCTGTTTTTT. Its translation: CATSRDPYGELFF.

The J gene is TRBJ1-4, the V gene TRBV28, with a weak D call TRBD1 (6 bases). This CDR3 region has 15 residues. Germline assignment: CDR1 MDHEN and CDR2 SYDVKM. The V end lost 10 bases, the J end lost 8 bases, and 23 bases lay between the germline ends. The CDR3 here is CAITTGSFNEEKLFF. The CDR3 DNA reads TGTGCCATCACCACAGGGAGTTTCAATGAGGAAAAACTGTTTTTT.

The V call is TRBV28, the J call TRBJ2-1; 11 bases map to TRBD2. This CDR3 is built from 17 residues. With 4 bases clipped from V and 0 bases from J, the junction kept 5 bases outside the gene matches. CDR1 is MDHEN, CDR2 SYDVKM, per germline. The CDR3 DNA follows: TGTGCCAGCAGTTCCCGACTAGCGGGGAGCTCCTACAATGAGCAGTTCTTC. It yields the protein CASSSRLAGSSYNEQFF.

The rearrangement uses TRBV19 and TRBJ1-1; tentatively, D is TRBD1 (6 bases). V was cut by 5 bases and J by 7 bases, with 20 bases left in between. This CDR3 is 15 amino acids long. CDR1 is LNHDA and CDR2 is SQIVND in the germline V gene (reference sequence). The CDR3 sequence is CASSYSGGANLEAFF. For the CDR3, the DNA is TGTGCCAGTAGTTACTCGGGGGGCGCAAACCTTGAAGCTTTCTTT.

This chain joins TRBV2 and TRBJ1-5; 9 nucleotides match TRBD1. V lost 4 bases and J lost 6; bases outside the gene matches: 1. Germline CDR1 and CDR2: SNHLY and FYNNEI. The length of the CDR3 is 13 residues. The CDR3 nucleotides read TGTGCCAGCAGTGGGACAGGGGTTCAGCCCCAGCATTTT. Protein product: CASSGTGVQPQHF.

The chain joins TRBV5-8 to TRBJ1-6, with D possibly matching TRBD1 (5 bases). V was shortened by 0 bases and J by 7 bases, with 8 bases between the two germline ends. The CDR3 totals 14 residues. Germline V CDR1 and CDR2: SGHTS, YDEGEE. CDR3 protein: CASSLGEGNSPLHF. The CDR3 bases are TGTGCCAGCAGCTTGGGGGAGGGGAATTCACCCCTCCACTTT.